The text below deals with one TCR beta chain. This sample is part of a study of blood T cell repertoires in COVID-19. Study summary: Acute and convalescent COVID-19 samples came from the United States, Italy and Spain. In each case, the material was cDNA or gDNA derived from T cells, B-cell-depleted T cells, or PBMCs.

Profiled with immunoSEQ multiplex PCR; TCRdb holds only in-frame clones, not every one. The table shows 90,000 to 130,000 clones, with roughly 81% occurring only once. V was clipped by 2 bases and J by 4 bases, with 14 bases between them. The CDR3 contains 15 residues. Germline CDR1 and CDR2: MGHRA and YSYEKL. The sequencing sample was made of peripheral blood. The sequence derives from a man aged 35-49 years with acute or convalescent COVID-19. V gene TRBV4-1 combines with J gene TRBJ1-1; D remains unclear. CDR3 nucleotide sequence: TGCGCCAGCAGCCAATCCCACCAAGCTAGCACTGAAGCTTTCTTT. Protein: CASSQSHQASTEAFF.